One sample yielded the 24 T cell receptor beta chains listed below, sequenced in a study of cytomegalovirus exposure and HLA in healthy donors. It was with 60 Vbeta and 13 Jbeta primers that the PCR ran. The assay was immunoSEQ multiplex PCR, and TCRdb's table has in-frame clones only and misses some. The sample has around 90,000 clones, around two thirds seen once. Material for sequencing was PBMCs. The receptors originated from a woman aged 30 to 39 in good health and CMV-seropositive.

Comment on this clone: The junction does not match germline at one end; this may be a read error. The V gene is TRBV7-9, the J gene TRBJ2-2; TRBD2 is a possible D gene (6 bases). This CDR3 has 12 amino acids. The germline CDR1 and CDR2 sequences are SEHNR and FQNEAQ (reference sequence). Here the CDR3 DNA reads TGTTCCAGCTGGAGGGGCGCCGGGGAGCTGTTTTTT. Protein product: CSSWRGAGELFF.

The chain combines TRBV5-1 with TRBJ2-5, with 13 bases aligning to TRBD2. Trimming at V came to 3 bases and at J to 3 bases, leaving 5 bases not matched to a gene. The CDR3 has 16 amino acids. Germline V gene lookup returns CDR1 SGHRS and CDR2 YFSETQ. CDR3 nucleotides: TGCGCCAGCAGCTCAGGGACTAGCGGGGTTAAAGAGACCCAGTACTTC. Amino acid sequence: CASSSGTSGVKETQYF.

This sequence joins TRBV7-3 and TRBJ2-1, with 7 bases matching TRBD2. CDR1 and CDR2 from the germline V gene are SGHTA and FQGTGA. This CDR3 region has 15 residues. V gave up 5 bases and J gave up 4 bases; unmatched junction bases: 8. CDR3 coding DNA: TGTGCCAGCAGCACCAGCGGGGCGAGGTACAATGAGCAGTTCTTC. It yields the protein CASSTSGARYNEQFF. The complete variable domain, with remaining parts taken from reference TRBV7-3 and TRBJ2-1, reads GAGVSQTPSNKVTEKGKYVELRCDPISGHTALYWYRQSLGQGPEFLIYFQGTGAADDSGLPNDRFFAVRPEGSVSTLKIQRTERGDSAVYLCASSTSGARYNEQFFGPGTRLTVL.

The chain employs TRBV19 and TRBJ2-3; D is perhaps TRBD2 (6 bases). The CDR3 is 14 amino acids. Germline V lookup: CDR1 LNHDA, CDR2 SQIVND (reference sequence). The ends were cut back, 6 bases at V and 2 bases at J, with 12 bases in the middle. The CDR3: CASRAGTHTDTQYF. In nucleotides, the CDR3 is TGTGCCAGTAGGGCCGGGACTCACACAGATACGCAGTATTTT.

The V call is TRBV19, the J call TRBJ2-7; 7 nucleotides match TRBD1. Per the germline V gene, CDR1 is LNHDA and CDR2 is SQIVND (reference sequence). The CDR3 sequence is 13 residues long. V lost 6 bases and J lost 3; bases outside the gene matches: 5. CDR3 residues: CASRHRQGYEQYF. Here the CDR3 DNA reads TGTGCCAGTAGACACCGACAGGGCTACGAGCAGTACTTC.

This chain joins TRBV2 and TRBJ1-5, with 7 bases matching TRBD1. The germline gives CDR1 SNHLY, CDR2 FYNNEI. The J segment lost 6 bases and the V segment lost 6 bases, leaving 5 bases of the junction unmatched. The CDR3 runs 13 residues. The DNA of the CDR3 is TGTGCCAGCAGGGAAACAGGGGTTCAGCCCCAGCATTTT. As protein: CASRETGVQPQHF.

The genes are TRBV5-5 and TRBJ2-7; unclear D gene. The CDR3 covers 15 residues. V was cut by 4 bases and J by 1 base, with 15 bases left in between. The germline CDR1 and CDR2 sequences are SGHKS and YYEKEE (reference sequence). The CDR3 nucleotides are TGTGCCAGCAGCAACATTGCGGTCGGGTCCTACGAGCAGTACTTC. This codes for CASSNIAVGSYEQYF.

The chain carries TRBV7-3 and TRBJ2-5; tentative D call: TRBD2 (5 bases). Germline lookup yields CDR1 SGHTA and CDR2 FQGTGA. This CDR3 is 15 amino acids long. V was trimmed by 5 bases and J by 2 bases, leaving 15 bases between them. The CDR3 region is CASSPSRTGQETQYF. The CDR3 DNA reads TGTGCCAGCAGCCCAAGCAGGACGGGGCAAGAGACCCAGTACTTC.

The chain carries TRBV18 and TRBJ1-3; D might be TRBD1 (6 bases). The CDR3 sequence is 16 residues long. The V gene lost 6 bases and the J gene lost 0 bases, with 15 bases spanning the gap. Germline V gene lookup returns CDR1 KGHSH and CDR2 LQKENI. The CDR3 region is CASSQSQGGSGNTIYF. In DNA, the CDR3 is TGTGCCAGCTCCCAATCACAGGGTGGCTCTGGAAACACCATATATTTT.

The sample holds a few counts of this clone. The J gene is TRBJ2-2, the V gene TRBV7-2; TRBD2 is a possible D gene (6 bases). This CDR3 has 18 residues. Trimming left V 3 bases short and J 0 bases short, with 17 bases between. Germline V gives CDR1 SGHTA, CDR2 FQGNSA. CDR3 loop: CASSLKWAGGTNTGELFF. CDR3 DNA sequence: TGTGCCAGCAGCTTGAAGTGGGCAGGCGGGACGAACACCGGGGAGCTGTTTTTT. Filled out from reference TRBV7-2 and TRBJ2-2, the complete variable domain reads GAGVSQSPSNKVTEKGKDVELRCDPISGHTALYWYRQSLGQGLEFLIYFQGNSAPDKSGLPSDRFSAERTGGSVSTLTIQRTQQEDSAVYLCASSLKWAGGTNTGELFFGEGSRLTVL.

The CDR3 protein is CASSWTSRETQYF. DNA of the CDR3: TGTGCCAGCAGTTGGACTAGTCGGGAGACCCAGTACTTC. The chain couples TRBV27 to TRBJ2-5, with 7 bases fitting TRBD2. The CDR3 contains 13 residues. Germline-derived CDR1 and CDR2 are MNHEY and SMNVEV (reference sequence). The V gene end was trimmed by 4 bases and the J gene end by 5 bases; junction bases not matched to a gene: 4.

This clone was observed a single time. The chain employs TRBV5-1 and TRBJ2-7; D is perhaps TRBD2 (5 bases). This CDR3 region has 14 residues. Germline V gives CDR1 SGHRS, CDR2 YFSETQ. The V end was cut by 2 bases, the J end by 2 bases, with 11 bases between. The CDR3 is CASSLYSGTYEQYF. In DNA form, the CDR3 reads TGCGCCAGCAGCTTATATTCGGGGACCTACGAGCAGTACTTC.

This clone was detected a few times. The chain combines TRBV25-1 with TRBJ2-7; 8 nucleotides line up with TRBD1. The CDR3 is made up of 14 amino acids. After removal of 5 bases from V and 5 bases from J, the junction contained 8 bases not matched to a gene. Looked up from germline, CDR1 is MGHDK and CDR2 is SYGVNS. DNA for the CDR3: TGTGCCAGCAGTCTCCGACAGGGGATGGACGAGCAGTACTTC. It specifies CASSLRQGMDEQYF.

This clone was found a few times. The gene calls are TRBV19 and TRBJ2-1, with TRBD2 matching over 14 bases. Germline CDR1 is LNHDA and CDR2 is SQIVND (reference sequence). V gave up 6 bases and J gave up 1 base; unmatched junction bases: 5. The CDR3 contains 17 residues. CDR3 coding DNA: TGTGCCAGTAGAGGACTAGCGGGGGGCCAGTCCTACAATGAGCAGTTCTTC. Translation gives CASRGLAGGQSYNEQFF.

A few counts support this clone. The chain is built from TRBV6-1 and TRBJ1-5; 8 bases map to TRBD1. CDR1 is MNHNS and CDR2 is SASEGT in the germline V gene. CDR3 length equals 14 residues. Germline trimming cut 6 bases from V and 7 bases from J; bases unmatched to any gene: 8. In nucleotides, the CDR3 is TGTGCCAGCAGATCCGGGACAGGTCAACAGCCCCAGCATTTT. Amino acid sequence: CASRSGTGQQPQHF.

V is TRBV18 and J is TRBJ1-2, with a weak D call TRBD1 (6 bases). The V end lost 3 bases, the J end lost 4 bases, and 15 bases lay between the germline ends. The CDR3 is 15 residues long. Looked up from germline, CDR1 is KGHSH and CDR2 is LQKENI. CDR3 sequence: CASSPNRDTSYGYTF. Written as DNA, the CDR3 is TGTGCCAGCTCACCGAACAGGGATACCTCCTATGGCTACACCTTC.

V gene TRBV2 combines with J gene TRBJ1-2; D might be TRBD1 (5 bases). The CDR3 totals 15 residues. The V end was cut by 0 bases, the J end by 5 bases, with 13 bases between. Germline CDR1 reads SNHLY; CDR2 reads FYNNEI. The CDR3 DNA follows: TGTGCCAGCAGTGAAGCCTTTAGACCAGGGTATGGCTACACCTTC. As protein: CASSEAFRPGYGYTF.

The chain is built from TRBV10-3 and TRBJ2-1; 7 nucleotides align to TRBD1. The germline CDR1 and CDR2 sequences are ENHRY and SYGVKD. This CDR3 region has 13 residues. Trimming cost V 4 bases and J 8 bases; bases outside gene matches: 5. CDR3: CAISGGGTDEQFF. Here the CDR3 DNA reads TGTGCCATCAGTGGAGGGGGCACAGATGAGCAGTTCTTC.

V and J are TRBV5-1 and TRBJ2-1, with a tentative D call TRBD1 (6 bases). There are 14 residues in the CDR3. Germline V CDR1 and CDR2: SGHRS, YFSETQ. Trimming stripped 0 bases from V and 10 bases from J, with 14 bases between. The CDR3 reads CASSLGQGHGEQFF. CDR3 nucleotide sequence: TGCGCCAGCAGCTTGGGCCAGGGGCACGGAGAGCAGTTCTTC. The full variable domain, rest sourced from reference TRBV5-1 and TRBJ2-1, is KAGVTQTPRYLIKTRGQQVTLSCSPISGHRSVSWYQQTPGQGLQFLFEYFSETQRNKGNFPGRFSGRQFSNSRSEMNVSTLELGDSALYLCASSLGQGHGEQFFGPGTRLTVL.

This clone was picked up a small number of times. This chain joins TRBV5-3 and TRBJ1-5, with D uncertain. TRBV5-3 is an ORF; its function is uncertain. Trimming took off 5 bases at V and 7 bases at J, with 16 bases between the two ends. The CDR3 length is 14 residues. CDR3 in amino acids: CARRLRRRGQPQHF. The CDR3 nucleotides read TGTGCCAGAAGACTTAGACGCCGAGGGCAGCCCCAGCATTTT.

The V and J genes are TRBV5-4 and TRBJ1-1, with D possibly being TRBD1 (5 bases). There are 12 residues in the CDR3. Germline CDR1 and CDR2: SGHNT and YYREEE (reference sequence). Trimming stripped 3 bases from V and 11 bases from J, with 14 bases between. The CDR3 sequence is CASSYGRGMAFF. In nucleotides, the CDR3 is TGTGCCAGCAGCTACGGTAGGGGTATGGCTTTCTTT. Full variable domain (remainder filled in from reference TRBV5-4 and TRBJ1-1): ETGVTQSPTHLIKTRGQQVTLRCSSQSGHNTVSWYQQALGQGPQFIFQYYREEENGRGNFPPRFSGLQFPNYSSELNVNALELDDSALYLCASSYGRGMAFFGQGTRLTVV.

V is TRBV29-1 and J is TRBJ1-1, with D possibly matching TRBD1 (5 bases). CDR1 SQVTM and CDR2 ANQGSEA come from the germline V gene. There are 12 residues in the CDR3. The ends were cut back, 3 bases at V and 7 bases at J, with 12 bases in the middle. The CDR3 spells CSVDRQRHEAFF. The CDR3 nucleotides read TGCAGCGTTGATAGACAGCGACATGAAGCTTTCTTT.

The sample holds a few counts of this clone. The genes are TRBV4-1 and TRBJ2-1; D gene unclear. The V and J ends lost 3 bases and 9 bases respectively, with 12 bases between them. Germline-derived CDR1 and CDR2 are MGHRA and YSYEKL. The CDR3 extends over 13 amino acids. DNA of the CDR3: TGCGCCAGCAGCCACCCGAAGCCCTCTGAGCAGTTCTTC. This translates into CASSHPKPSEQFF.

The chain recombines TRBV30 with TRBJ1-5; D remains unclear. CDR1 GTSNPN and CDR2 SVGIG come from the germline V gene (reference sequence). With 4 bases removed from V and 3 bases from J, the gap between germline ends came to 7 bases. The CDR3 runs 12 residues. The CDR3 spells CAWTGHNQPQHF. For the CDR3, the DNA is TGTGCCTGGACAGGCCACAATCAGCCCCAGCATTTT.